This T cell receptor beta chain was sequenced for a study of patients and donors after allogeneic stem cell transplantation. Only one count was recorded for this clonotype. TCRdb re-analysed the RT-PCR reads in MiXCR, keeping a single row per CDR3 protein. Of some 880,000 distinct CDR3 sequences in the sample, about 20% were seen once. V was clipped by 4 bases and J by 3 bases; unmatched bases: 10. Per germline, CDR1 DFQATT and CDR2 SNEGSKA (reference sequence). The CDR3 covers 16 residues. The J gene is TRBJ2-1, the V gene TRBV20-1; 9 positions match TRBD2. The specimen was blood, either unsorted or a sorted T cell fraction (not recorded which). The clonotype comes from a human donor who was either an allogeneic HSCT recipient or a stem cell or donor lymphocyte infusion donor (not recorded which). It is not recorded whose cells these are; they may come from a transplant donor. The CDR3 DNA is TGCAGTGCTACCCGATATAGCGGGGGAGACTACAATGAGCAGTTCTTC. Its translation is CSATRYSGGDYNEQFF.